Below, 8 T cell receptor beta chains from the same sample are listed, as sequenced in a study of identical twins. TCRdb called the 5' RACE reads again in MiXCR, with one record for every CDR3 protein. The repertoire holds some 630,000 distinct CDR3 sequences, with about 7.1% as singletons. The data also belong to a second study, concerning yellow fever vaccine responses in identical twins.

The sequenced sample consisted of PBMCs. Receptors originate from a woman aged 18-30 years in good health.

This clonotype has ten or more counts. This chain joins TRBV7-8 and TRBJ1-4; perhaps TRBD1 as D (6 bases). V lost 2 bases and J lost 0, with 16 bases in between. Germline-derived CDR1 and CDR2 are SGHVS and FQNEAQ. This CDR3 has 18 residues. Here the CDR3 reads CASSLRKPYRATNEKLFF. The CDR3 DNA is TGTGCCAGCAGCTTAAGGAAGCCTTACAGGGCAACTAATGAAAAACTGTTTTTT.

This clonotype came up many times. The chain couples TRBV20-1 to TRBJ1-1, with D unresolved. Trimming removed 3 bases at V and 0 bases at J, with 8 bases between. Germline V gene sequence: CDR1 DFQATT, CDR2 SNEGSKA (reference sequence). The CDR3 consists of 13 residues. The CDR3, as DNA: TGCAGTGCTAGGGACCTATTGAACACTGAAGCTTTCTTT. This encodes CSARDLLNTEAFF.

This clonotype was counted a few times. V is TRBV7-8 and J is TRBJ2-3, with D possibly TRBD1 on 6 matching bases. The V gene's germline CDR1 is SGHVS and CDR2 FQNEAQ. The CDR3 covers 13 residues. Trimming removed 1 base from V and 8 bases from J, with 10 bases in between. The CDR3 bases are TGTGCCAGCAGCTTAGATATAGGGGGTACGCAGTATTTT. Translated: CASSLDIGGTQYF.

The rearrangement uses TRBV5-4 and TRBJ2-3; 11 bases align to TRBD2. The germline V gene has CDR1 SGHNT and CDR2 YYREEE (reference sequence). This CDR3 region has 15 residues. The junction had 7 bases not matched to a gene; V was cut back by 4 bases and J by 6 bases. In nucleotides, the CDR3 is TGTGCCAGCAGCGTTAGCGGGGGGGCTTACGATACGCAGTATTTT. Protein sequence: CASSVSGGAYDTQYF.

The table lists this clonotype with a few counts. The gene calls are TRBV7-8 and TRBJ1-3; D possibly corresponds to TRBD1 (5 bases). V was shortened by 2 bases and J by 13 bases, with 9 bases between the two germline ends. Germline V lookup: CDR1 SGHVS, CDR2 FQNEAQ. The CDR3 loop spans 11 amino acids. CDR3 sequence reads: CASSLRGRIYF. DNA for the CDR3: TGTGCCAGCAGCTTAAGGGGCAGAATATATTTT.

This clonotype was found a few times. V and J are TRBV28 and TRBJ2-2; 7 nucleotides align to TRBD1. The germline V gene encodes CDR1 MDHEN and CDR2 SYDVKM. Trimming removed 6 bases from V and 4 bases from J; junction bases left unmatched: 11. There are 16 residues in the CDR3. The CDR3 is CASRVADRVSTGELFF. The CDR3 bases are TGTGCCAGCAGGGTCGCTGACAGGGTTTCCACCGGGGAGCTGTTTTTT.

The CDR3 bases are TGCGCCACCCGAGCGCCTCCGGGGGGACTAGCGGCGTCCTCCTACAATGAGCAGTTCTTC. It codes for CATRAPPGGLAASSYNEQFF. This sequence joins TRBV10-2 and TRBJ2-1, with 11 positions matching TRBD2. The CDR3 consists of 20 residues. Trimming removed 10 bases from V and 0 bases from J; junction bases left unmatched: 20. CDR1 is WSHSY, CDR2 SAAADI, per germline.

The V call is TRBV20-1, the J call TRBJ2-1, with D possibly matching TRBD1 (5 bases). The CDR3 loop spans 13 amino acids. The germline V gene has CDR1 DFQATT and CDR2 SNEGSKA (reference sequence). The CDR3 region is CSALDSYYNEQFF. In DNA, the CDR3 is TGCAGCGCCCTAGACAGTTACTACAATGAGCAGTTCTTC.